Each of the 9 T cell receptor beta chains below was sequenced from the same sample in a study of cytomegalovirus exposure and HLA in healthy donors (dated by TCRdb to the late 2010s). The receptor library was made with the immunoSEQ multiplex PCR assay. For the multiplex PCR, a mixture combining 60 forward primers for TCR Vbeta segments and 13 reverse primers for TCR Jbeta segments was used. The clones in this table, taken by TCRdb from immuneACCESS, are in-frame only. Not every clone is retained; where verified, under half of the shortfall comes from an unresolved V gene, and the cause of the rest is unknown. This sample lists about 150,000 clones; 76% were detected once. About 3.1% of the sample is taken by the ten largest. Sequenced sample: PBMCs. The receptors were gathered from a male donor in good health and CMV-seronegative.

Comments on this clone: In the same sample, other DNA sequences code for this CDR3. CDR3 amino acids: CASSGTGNTGELFF. The DNA for the CDR3 is TGCGCCAGCAGCGGGACAGGGAACACCGGGGAGCTGTTTTTT. This chain joins TRBV5-1 and TRBJ2-2, with 8 bases identical to TRBD1. The CDR3 covers 14 residues. CDR1 is SGHRS, CDR2 YFSETQ, per germline. V lost 4 bases to trimming and J lost 1 base; unmatched junction nucleotides: 0. Full variable domain (outside the CDR3, taken from reference TRBV5-1 and TRBJ2-2): KAGVTQTPRYLIKTRGQQVTLSCSPISGHRSVSWYQQTPGQGLQFLFEYFSETQRNKGNFPGRFSGRQFSNSRSEMNVSTLELGDSALYLCASSGTGNTGELFFGEGSRLTVL.

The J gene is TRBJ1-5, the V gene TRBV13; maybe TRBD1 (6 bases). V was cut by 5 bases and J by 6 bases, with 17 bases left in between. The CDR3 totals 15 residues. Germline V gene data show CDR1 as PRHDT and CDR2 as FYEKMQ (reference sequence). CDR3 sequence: CASSLRGAGTQPQHF. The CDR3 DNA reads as TGTGCCAGCAGCCTACGGGGGGCAGGTACTCAGCCCCAGCATTTT.

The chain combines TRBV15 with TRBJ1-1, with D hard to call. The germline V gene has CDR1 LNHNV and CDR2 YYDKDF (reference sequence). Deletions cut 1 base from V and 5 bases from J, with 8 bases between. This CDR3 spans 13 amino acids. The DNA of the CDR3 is TGTGCCACCAGCAGAGGCCGGTGGACTGAAGCTTTCTTT. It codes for CATSRGRWTEAFF.

CDR3 DNA: TGTGCCAGCAGTTACCGTGGACAGGGTCGGAGTGAGCAGTTCTTC. Translated, it gives CASSYRGQGRSEQFF. The J gene is TRBJ2-1, the V gene TRBV6-6; 8 bases fit TRBD1. Germline values: CDR1 MNHNY, CDR2 SVGAGI (reference sequence). Trimming removed 2 bases from V and 9 bases from J; junction bases left unmatched: 9. The CDR3 length is 15 residues.

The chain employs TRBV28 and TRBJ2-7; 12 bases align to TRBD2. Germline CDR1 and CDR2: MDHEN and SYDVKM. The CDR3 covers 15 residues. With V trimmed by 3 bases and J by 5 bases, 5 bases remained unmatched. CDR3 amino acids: CASSLGLAGLHEQYF. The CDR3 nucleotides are TGTGCCAGCAGTTTGGGACTAGCGGGCTTGCACGAGCAGTACTTC.

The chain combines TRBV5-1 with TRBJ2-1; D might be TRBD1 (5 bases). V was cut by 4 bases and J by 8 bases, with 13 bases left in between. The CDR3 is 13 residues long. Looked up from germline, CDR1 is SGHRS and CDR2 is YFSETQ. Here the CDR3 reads CASSQGARHEQFF. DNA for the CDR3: TGCGCCAGCAGCCAAGGGGCGCGGCATGAGCAGTTCTTC.

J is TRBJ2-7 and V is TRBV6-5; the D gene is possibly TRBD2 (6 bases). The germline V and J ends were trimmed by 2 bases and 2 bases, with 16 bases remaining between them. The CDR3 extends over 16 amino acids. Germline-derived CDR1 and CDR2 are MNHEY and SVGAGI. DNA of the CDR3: TGTGCCAGCAGTTACCGCACGAGCGGGTTAGCCTACGAGCAGTACTTC. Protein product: CASSYRTSGLAYEQYF.

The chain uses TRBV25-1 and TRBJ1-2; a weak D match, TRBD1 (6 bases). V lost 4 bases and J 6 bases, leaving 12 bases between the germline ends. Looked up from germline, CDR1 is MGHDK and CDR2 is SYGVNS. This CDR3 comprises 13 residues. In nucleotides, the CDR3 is TGTGCCAGCAGTGGGGACACTAAAAATGGCTACACCTTC. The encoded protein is CASSGDTKNGYTF.

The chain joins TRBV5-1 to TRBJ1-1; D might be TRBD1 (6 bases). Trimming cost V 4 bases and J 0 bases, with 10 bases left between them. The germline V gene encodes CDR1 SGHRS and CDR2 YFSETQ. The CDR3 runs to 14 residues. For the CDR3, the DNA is TGCGCCAGCAGCGAGGACAGTCTGAACACTGAAGCTTTCTTT. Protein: CASSEDSLNTEAFF.